These 5 T cell receptor beta chains were all obtained from the same sample, sequenced in a study of OX40 agonist ivuxolimab in advanced cancers. Method: immunoSEQ multiplex PCR; TCRdb's copy keeps in-frame clones and lacks some. In the table there are some 46,000 clones, approximately 88% of which are singletons. Sequencing was performed on CD4+ or CD8+ T cells sorted from blood, taken in a trial of the OX40 agonist ivuxolimab. Source of these receptors: an adult with an advanced solid tumor such as melanoma, head and neck, liver or kidney cancer.

Here the CDR3 DNA reads TGTGCCAGCAGCTTAGACGATGTTTACAATGAGCAGTTCTTC. It translates to CASSLDDVYNEQFF. The chain combines TRBV11-3 with TRBJ2-1; D not resolved. Trimming pared 0 bases from V and 4 bases from J, leaving 7 bases between. The CDR3 runs 14 residues. Per the germline V gene, CDR1 is SGHNT and CDR2 is YENEEA.

The genes are TRBV10-3 and TRBJ1-1; 12 nucleotides match TRBD1. CDR1 is ENHRY and CDR2 is SYGVKD in the germline V gene. The trim removed 2 bases at V and 4 bases at J, leaving 11 bases unmatched. The CDR3 has 18 residues. CDR3 coding DNA: TGTGCCATCAGTGAGGCCGGGACAGGGGGCGCGTTTACCACTGAAGCTTTCTTT. Amino acids: CAISEAGTGGAFTTEAFF.

The genes are TRBV6-5 and TRBJ2-7; 9 nucleotides agree with TRBD2. The germline V gene has CDR1 MNHEY and CDR2 SVGAGI. The CDR3 has 14 residues. The V gene end was trimmed by 6 bases and the J gene end by 2 bases; junction bases not matched to a gene: 5. The CDR3 coding sequence is TGTGCCAGCAGCCGGAGCGGGAGGACCTACGAGCAGTACTTC. This gives the protein CASSRSGRTYEQYF.

The rearrangement joins TRBV30 to TRBJ1-5; D is perhaps TRBD1 (5 bases). Germline assignment: CDR1 GTSNPN and CDR2 SVGIG (reference sequence). The V end lost 2 bases, the J end lost 4 bases, and 9 bases lay between the germline ends. The CDR3 runs to 13 residues. CDR3 nucleotides: TGTGCCTGGAGTTACGACAGTAATCAGCCCCAGCATTTT. This encodes CAWSYDSNQPQHF.

The chain employs TRBV9 and TRBJ1-5; no definite D call. This CDR3 is built from 14 residues. Germline CDR1 SGDLS, CDR2 YYNGEE. The V end lost 2 bases, the J end lost 0 bases, and 6 bases lay between the germline ends. The CDR3 DNA is TGTGCCAGCAGCGTCTCATATAGCAATCAGCCCCAGCATTTT. This sequence encodes CASSVSYSNQPQHF.